This TCR beta chain was recovered during a study of post-analysis software for immune sequencing data. Turning to the study itself: Included courses were relapsing-remitting and secondary progressive multiple sclerosis; progressive-relapsing multiple sclerosis was also included. Whole-study results and caveats: In multiple sclerosis, normalized Chao1 diversity was significantly below that of controls. There were several TRBV segments more frequent in patients than controls, and TRBV5-6, TRBV5-1 and TRBV20-1 were among them.

The CDR3 is 16 residues long. V lost 0 bases and J 4 bases, leaving 15 bases between the germline ends. This clonotype has just a few counts. Its cognate antigen is unknown. cDNA libraries for TCR beta contained unique molecular identifiers. TCRdb itself ran the PCR reads through MiXCR, one entry per CDR3 protein. The sample records about 380,000 distinct CDR3 sequences, less than 35% being singletons. The sequence derives from a girl aged 10-17 years with multiple sclerosis. The J gene is TRBJ2-5, the V gene TRBV12-3 or TRBV12-4; possibly TRBD1 or TRBD2 for D (5 bases each). Specimen: blood. In nucleotides, the CDR3 is TGTGCCAGCAGTTTAGCTGGGACGGCGTACCCAGAGACCCAGTACTTC. Residues: CASSLAGTAYPETQYF.